What follows is one T cell receptor beta chain and its context. This clone was recorded only once. Its binding antigen is unknown. Base qualities are not at hand, and no much larger clone is one base apart. The library was built by means of the immunoSEQ multiplex PCR assay. Rearranged TCR beta chain sequences were amplified with the hsTCRB Kit following the manufacturer's protocol. An Illumina MiSeq was used to sequence the TCRB libraries. The study's own analysis went as follows. The kit vendor's proprietary platform handled demultiplexing, trimming and gene mapping. As stored in TCRdb, this immuneACCESS dataset retains in-frame rearrangements with V and J assigned. A fraction of the clones does not appear; measured against another copy, unresolved V genes explain less than half of the discrepancy, and the remainder lacks a known reason. V and J calls and clone size follow that table, whereas D and trimming were derived from the DNA. This sample holds about 88,000 clones; roughly 80% were observed only once. About 5.1% of the sample comes from the top ten.

The data derive from a study of a mutant IDH1 vaccine in newly diagnosed glioma (dated by TCRdb to about 2021). Regarding the complete study: The roughly 34 treated patients were approximately 62% male and around 38% female, with a mean age of approximately 40 years. Before enrollment, most patients had been given radiochemotherapy with temozolomide as standard therapy, while the rest had received either radiotherapy alone or temozolomide alone. For exploratory analyses, around 23 treated patients had longitudinal TCRB deep sequencing done wherever samples were available. Six visits were used for peripheral blood collection: V03 (baseline), V05, V07, V10, V12 and V13. Points the paper makes about the study in general: No apparent relationship was observed between pseudoprogression and alterations in the top peripheral T cell clonotypes detected by TCRB sequencing. Selection of PBMC samples for TCRB deep sequencing was based on availability. Immune responses induced by the vaccine were seen in 90% to 95% of patients across multiple MHC alleles. It was noted by the authors that analyses of patient blood samples could not be reproduced owing to sample limitations.

The sample's time point, from its label and the paper: baseline, week 1 (first vaccination visit). Sample treatment or condition, as interpreted from the label and publication: pre-vaccination baseline after standard-of-care therapy. All donors had newly diagnosed IDH1-mutant astrocytomas of WHO grade 3 or 4 that showed loss of nuclear ATRX. The samples were drawn from NOA16, a multicentre, single-arm, open-label phase I trial in Germany that tested a mutant IDH1 peptide vaccine in humans for the first time. For immunogenicity testing, the blood drawn at visit V03 was used as the baseline sample. Genomic DNA for TCRB sequencing was extracted from EDTA blood using the DNeasy Blood and Tissue Kit. Looking up the germline V gene (reference sequence) yields CDR1 SEHNR and CDR2 FQNEAQ. From cysteine to phenylalanine, the CDR3 is 14 amino acids long. Kept here is only the CDR3 DNA, which spans 42 bases and is read in frame from base 1. V drops 5 bases and J drops 0 bases, leaving 8 bases in between.

The chain uses TRBV7-9 and TRBJ2-1; perhaps TRBD1 is the D gene, with 6 bases matching. The clonotype comes from a man aged 35 to 55 with glioma. Some clones in this sample may be carry-over from other donors' samples. Sample: PBMCs, taken from a glioma patient treated with radiotherapy, temozolomide or both. The nucleotides read TGTGCCAGCAGCCGGGACACCTCCTACAATGAGCAGTTCTTC. Its product reads: CASSRDTSYNEQFF. Beyond the CDR3, the reference TRBV7-9 and TRBJ2-1 genes provide the residues; the full variable domain reads: DTGVSQNPRHKITKRGQNVTFRCDPISEHNRLYWYRQTLGQGPEFLTYFQNEAQLEKSRLLSDRFSAERPKGSFSTLEIQRTEQGDSAMYLCASSRDTSYNEQFFGPGTRLTVL.